The source of this T cell receptor (beta chain) is a study of CD8 T cells in Susac syndrome. CDR3 size: 17 residues. The germline V gene encodes CDR1 MNHNS and CDR2 SASEGT. Trimming removed 6 bases from V and 5 bases from J; junction bases left unmatched: 9. A quantity of about 0.5 to 1 ug RNA underwent reverse transcription using random hexamers. Amplification of TCR beta CDR3 by immunoSEQ multiplex PCR spanned 54 Vbeta and 13 Jbeta. One entry per CDR3 protein, called by TCRdb with MiXCR from the immunoSEQ multiplex PCR reads. The repertoire holds 250,000 to 300,000 distinct CDR3 sequences, with 65% to 90% as singletons.

The receptor was isolated from a human donor with multiple sclerosis. Source material: CD8+ T cells from PBMCs. The chain links TRBV6-1 to TRBJ2-2, with 13 bases identical to TRBD2. This chain's CDR3 is CASSLGLAGVRTGELFF. Written as DNA, the CDR3 is TGTGCCAGCAGCCTAGGACTAGCGGGAGTAAGAACCGGGGAGCTGTTTTTT.